The T cell receptor (beta chain) described here comes from a study of PD-1 blockade in classical Hodgkin lymphoma. Study details: Once every 2 weeks, patients received intravenous nivolumab at 3 mg/kg. Study-wide results and caveats: Whereas CD4+ TCR diversity had risen significantly by C4D1, CD8+ TCR diversity had not. Repertoire differences lack defined causes, possibly disease activity or prior therapy. Among the patients, those starting nivolumab under 1 year after ASCT were excluded.

CDR1 is LGHNA, CDR2 YSLEER, per germline. The CDR3 is 14 amino acids. V was clipped by 0 bases and J by 11 bases, with 16 bases between them. In every patient, relapse followed autologous stem cell transplantation, while exposure to brentuximab vedotin differed. Profiling relied on immunoSEQ multiplex PCR, and the TCRdb table lists in-frame clones only, not all of them. The data show tens of thousands of clones, approximately 69% seen once. A remark on this clone: What it binds is not known.

This sequence joins TRBV4-3 and TRBJ1-1; no reliable D call. The TCR comes from a human donor with classical Hodgkin lymphoma. Here the sequenced sample was peripheral blood mononuclear cells (PBMCs), taken at baseline. CDR3 amino acids: CASSQDLVGEGAFF. For the CDR3, the DNA is TGCGCCAGCAGCCAAGATTTGGTAGGCGAGGGCGCTTTCTTT.